This T cell receptor (beta chain) derives from a study of early T cells in non-severe SARS-CoV-2 infection. Study-level background: Sequencing used unsorted whole-blood bulk RNA, so chains lack pairing.

This CDR3 contains 14 residues. V was clipped by 6 bases and J by 2 bases, with 13 bases between them. Germline CDR1 reads SGHNT; CDR2 reads YENEEA. This clonotype occurred a few times. The antigen is unknown. Researchers tagged individual cDNA molecules with unique molecular identifiers. TCRdb itself ran the 5' RACE reads through MiXCR, one entry per CDR3 protein. The table shows roughly 77,000 distinct CDR3 sequences, with approximately 12% occurring only once. Overall study results and limits: Reliance on VDJdb matching favored anti-spike CD8 responses; private and CD4 specificities were missed.

Sequencing used whole blood. This TCR came from an adult who was a healthcare worker with PCR-confirmed SARS-CoV-2 infection or an uninfected control (not recorded which). V usage is TRBV11-3 and J usage is TRBJ2-5, with D perhaps TRBD2 (6 bases). Here the CDR3 reads CASRRSGSQETQYF. The CDR3 bases are TGTGCCAGCAGGAGGAGCGGGTCACAAGAGACCCAGTACTTC.